These 19 T cell receptor beta chains share one sample of origin, sequenced in a study of CD8 T cells in ankylosing spondylitis. MiXCR was run by TCRdb on the 5' RACE reads, yielding one entry per CDR3 protein. Of about 240,000 distinct CDR3 sequences listed, about 10% are singletons. Sequencing was carried out using blood, either unsorted or a sorted T cell fraction (not recorded which). These TCRs come from a male donor with ankylosing spondylitis or in good health (not recorded which).

This clonotype was seen ten or more times. This sequence joins TRBV15 and TRBJ2-7, with 10 positions matching TRBD2. The CDR3 totals 15 residues. CDR1 is LNHNV, CDR2 YYDKDF, per germline (reference sequence). V was clipped by 3 bases and J by 6 bases; unmatched bases: 8. DNA for the CDR3: TGTGCCACCAGCAGTCCCGGGACTAGCGTTCTCGAGCAGTACTTC. The encoded protein is CATSSPGTSVLEQYF.

This clonotype occurred many times. The V and J genes are TRBV29-1 and TRBJ1-2; D remains ambiguous. Germline V gene sequence: CDR1 SQVTM, CDR2 ANQGSEA. The CDR3 sequence is 11 residues long. Trimming pared 4 bases from V and 7 bases from J, leaving 10 bases between. Here the CDR3 reads CSVVETGGYTF. Here the CDR3 DNA reads TGCAGCGTTGTAGAAACGGGTGGCTACACCTTC.

The chain combines TRBV7-7 with TRBJ2-5, with 10 bases matching TRBD2. The length of the CDR3 is 18 residues. J gave up 5 bases and V 5 bases, and 17 bases lay outside the gene matches. The V gene's germline CDR1 is SSHAT and CDR2 FNYEAQ (reference sequence). The CDR3 here is CASSPKASGGLKRETQYF. CDR3 sequence (DNA): TGTGCCAGCAGCCCCAAGGCTAGCGGGGGCTTAAAGAGGGAGACCCAGTACTTC.

This chain uses TRBV30 with TRBJ1-4; D is unclear. V gave up 0 bases and J gave up 0 bases, with 11 bases separating them. Germline-derived CDR1 and CDR2 are GTSNPN and SVGIG (reference sequence). The CDR3 contains 16 residues. The CDR3 DNA follows: TGTGCCTGGAGTGTACCTGGGGTTACAACTAATGAAAAACTGTTTTTT. Protein: CAWSVPGVTTNEKLFF.

This clonotype was observed at least ten times. The chain joins TRBV12-3 or TRBV12-4 to TRBJ2-6, with D perhaps TRBD1 or TRBD2 (5 bases each). This CDR3 contains 14 residues. Trimming shortened V by 0 bases and J by 12 bases, and 12 bases separated the two germline ends. The CDR3, as DNA: TGTGCCAGCAGTTTAGCGGGACCCCAGGGCGTCCTGACTTTC. Its protein product is CASSLAGPQGVLTF.

This rearrangement joins TRBV20-1 to TRBJ1-2, with TRBD1 matching 11 bases. The CDR3 contains 14 residues. Germline trimming cut 4 bases from V and 2 bases from J; bases unmatched to any gene: 3. The germline V gene has CDR1 DFQATT and CDR2 SNEGSKA (reference sequence). For the CDR3, the DNA is TGCAGTGCTAAGGACAGGGGGCTCAACTATGGCTACACCTTC. This gives the protein CSAKDRGLNYGYTF.

Comments on this clonotype: A read error may produce the germline difference seen at one junction end. The chain is built from TRBV7-9 and TRBJ1-4, with 12 bases aligning to TRBD1. The CDR3 covers 15 residues. CDR1 and CDR2 (germline): SEHNR, FQNEAQ (reference sequence). CDR3 DNA: TGTGTCAGCAGCTCAGGGACAGGGGGCTTTGAAAAACTGTTTTTT. Encoded protein: CVSSSGTGGFEKLFF.

Turning to this clonotype: A read error is possible here, since a much larger clone lies one base away. V gene TRBV7-2 combines with J gene TRBJ2-5; D might be TRBD1 or TRBD2, each matching 5 bases. The germline V gene has CDR1 SGHTA and CDR2 FQGNSA. V gave up 5 bases and J gave up 5 bases, with 18 bases separating them. The CDR3 has 15 amino acids. For the CDR3, the DNA is TGTGCCAGCAGCATCCAGACAGCCTGGGGGGAGACCCAGTACTTC. Translated, it gives CASSIQTAWGETQYF.

Ten or more counts support this clonotype. V and J are TRBV5-1 and TRBJ2-1, with 8 bases aligning to TRBD2. The ends lost 1 base at V and 9 bases at J; junction bases unmatched: 9. Germline assignment: CDR1 SGHRS and CDR2 YFSETQ. CDR3 length: 15 residues. The CDR3 DNA is TGCGCCAGCAGCTTGAAGGGCGGGGGGCAAGGTGAGCAGTTCTTC. It is translated as CASSLKGGGQGEQFF.

J is TRBJ1-5 and V is TRBV15; D is unclear. The CDR3 runs to 19 residues. Germline CDR1 is LNHNV and CDR2 is YYDKDF (reference sequence). The V and J ends lost 0 bases and 4 bases respectively, with 22 bases between them. The CDR3 region is CATSRDAHGRVYDNQPQHF. The DNA of the CDR3 is TGTGCCACCAGCAGAGACGCCCACGGGAGGGTTTACGATAATCAGCCCCAGCATTTT.

The J gene is TRBJ2-5, the V gene TRBV7-6; 8 nucleotides align to TRBD1. Germline loops: CDR1 SGHVS, CDR2 FNYEAQ. Losses at the gene ends were 2 bases for V and 4 bases for J; bases not matched to a gene: 3. The CDR3 is 14 amino acids. CDR3 protein: CASSLTTGGETQYF. CDR3 bases: TGTGCCAGCAGCTTAACAACAGGGGGAGAGACCCAGTACTTC.

This clonotype was seen many times. The J gene is TRBJ2-1, the V gene TRBV11-2, with a weak D call TRBD2 (5 bases). CDR1 SGHAT and CDR2 FQNNGV come from the germline V gene. CDR3 length equals 12 residues. Here the CDR3 reads CASRGPYNEQFF. Written as DNA, the CDR3 is TGTGCGTCACGAGGGCCCTACAATGAGCAGTTCTTC.

This clonotype has only a few counts. V and J are TRBV5-1 and TRBJ2-7; TRBD1 agrees at 9 bases. The germline gives CDR1 SGHRS, CDR2 YFSETQ. The CDR3 spans 15 residues. V lost 4 bases to trimming and J lost 4 bases; unmatched junction nucleotides: 9. Here the CDR3 reads CASSVTGQGDYEQYF. CDR3 DNA sequence: TGCGCCAGCAGCGTTACGGGACAGGGCGATTACGAGCAGTACTTC.

This clonotype has at least ten counts. The chain is built from TRBV12-3 or TRBV12-4 and TRBJ1-6; TRBD1 agrees at 9 bases. V was pared by 4 bases and J by 8 bases, with 6 bases of the junction left unmatched. The CDR3 consists of 15 residues. The CDR3 spells CASSSRTGEHSPLHF. CDR3 bases: TGTGCCAGCAGTTCTAGGACAGGGGAACATTCACCCCTCCACTTT.

The table lists this clonotype with many counts. The rearrangement links TRBV20-1 to TRBJ2-7, with a possible D match to TRBD2 (5 bases). V lost 3 bases and J lost 2, with 20 bases in between. The CDR3 runs 16 residues. CDR1 DFQATT and CDR2 SNEGSKA come from the germline V gene (reference sequence). CDR3 DNA: TGCAGTGCTAGTCACCGGGTTAGCGTGCCACCCTACGAGCAGTACTTC. Its translation is CSASHRVSVPPYEQYF.

This clonotype was recorded only once. A single base separates this from a much larger clone, so it may be a read error. The J gene is TRBJ2-2, the V gene TRBV5-1; no firm D call. With 0 bases removed from V and 13 bases from J, the gap between germline ends came to 16 bases. The germline V gene encodes CDR1 SGHRS and CDR2 YFSETQ. The CDR3 has 14 amino acids. The CDR3: CASSLATSPAVLFF. The CDR3 DNA is TGCGCCAGCAGCTTGGCAACAAGTCCTGCGGTGCTGTTTTTT.

This clonotype was picked up many times. The CDR3 here is CAWRGGTEAFF. The CDR3, as DNA: TGTGCCTGGAGAGGGGGCACTGAAGCTTTCTTT. V usage is TRBV30 and J usage is TRBJ1-1, with D perhaps matching TRBD1 (6 bases). Trimming shortened V by 3 bases and J by 4 bases, and 6 bases separated the two germline ends. This CDR3 spans 11 amino acids. Germline values: CDR1 GTSNPN, CDR2 SVGIG (reference sequence).

This clonotype was seen many times. The chain employs TRBV7-2 and TRBJ2-1; tentative D call: TRBD2 (5 bases). The V gene lost 6 bases and the J gene lost 3 bases, with 15 bases spanning the gap. This CDR3 has 15 amino acids. The germline V gene encodes CDR1 SGHTA and CDR2 FQGNSA. CDR3 region: CASSTDYQHYNEQFF. The CDR3 nucleotides read TGTGCCAGCAGTACTGACTACCAGCACTACAATGAGCAGTTCTTC.

The rearrangement links TRBV7-9 to TRBJ1-1, with D tentatively TRBD1 (5 bases). The germline V and J ends were trimmed by 3 bases and 5 bases, with 10 bases remaining between them. This CDR3 has 13 residues. Per the germline V gene, CDR1 is SEHNR and CDR2 is FQNEAQ (reference sequence). This chain's CDR3 is CASSFWGGTEAFF. The CDR3 DNA sequence: TGTGCCAGCAGCTTTTGGGGGGGGACTGAAGCTTTCTTT.